The rows below give T cell receptor beta chains drawn from one sample of a study of beta chain features in type 1 diabetes. Libraries were prepared by immunoSEQ multiplex PCR; TCRdb keeps only in-frame clonotypes and omits some of them. This table has 250,000 to 300,000 clones, 14% appearing once. The sequenced sample consisted of naive CD4+ T cells from blood. Receptors were obtained from a man aged 30-40 years with type 1 diabetes. CDR3s include the opening cysteine and the closing phenylalanine or tryptophan. Size tells how often a clone was seen (once, few, many) or the class of an expanded clone, and some rows leave it out.

>few|TRBV19|TRBJ1-5
CASTTSNQPQHF
>few|TRBV19|TRBJ1-5
CASSKTGGPQHF
>many|TRBV19|TRBJ1-5
CASSLQGVYQPEHF
>.|TRBV10-3|TRBJ2-7
CAISESRDRGYEQYF
>few|TRBV10-3|TRBJ2-2
CAISESLQASTGELFF
>few|TRBV7-3|TRBJ1-2
CASSPGGSGGYTF
>.|TRBV6-5|TRBJ2-7
CASSTPGQGAYEQYF
>few|TRBV7-9|TRBJ2-5
CASSLAILGAQETQYF
>.|TRBV9|TRBJ2-5
CASSSHLSQETQYF
>few|TRBV29-1|TRBJ2-5
CSVEDPRTSGRETQYF
>.|TRBV2|TRBJ2-7
CASSDWTSGDYEQYF
>few|TRBV5-4|TRBJ2-5
CASSLVGLAGVGETQYF
>few|TRBV7-9|TRBJ2-7
CASSKGLAGGSPYEQYF
>few|TRBV4-3|TRBJ2-3
CASSQLTGSSTDTQYF